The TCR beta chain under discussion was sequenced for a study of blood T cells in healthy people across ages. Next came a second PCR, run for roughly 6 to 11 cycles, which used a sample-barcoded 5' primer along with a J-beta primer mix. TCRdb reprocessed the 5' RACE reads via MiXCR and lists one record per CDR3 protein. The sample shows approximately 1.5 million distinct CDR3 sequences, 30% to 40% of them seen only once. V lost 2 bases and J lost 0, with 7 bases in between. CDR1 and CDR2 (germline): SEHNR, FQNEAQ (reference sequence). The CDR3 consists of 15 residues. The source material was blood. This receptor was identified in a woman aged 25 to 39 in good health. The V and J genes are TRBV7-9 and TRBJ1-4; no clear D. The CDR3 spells CASSLPEPTNEKLFF. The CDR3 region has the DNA TGTGCCAGCAGCTTACCCGAGCCAACTAATGAAAAACTGTTTTTT. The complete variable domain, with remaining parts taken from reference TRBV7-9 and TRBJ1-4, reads DTGVSQNPRHKITKRGQNVTFRCDPISEHNRLYWYRQTLGQGPEFLTYFQNEAQLEKSRLLSDRFSAERPKGSFSTLEIQRTEQGDSAMYLCASSLPEPTNEKLFFGSGTQLSVL.